A single sample is the source of the 2 T cell receptor beta chains below, sequenced in a study of beta chain features in type 1 diabetes. Study outcomes and limitations: For Type 1 diabetes patients, all four CD4+ subsets carried TCRB CDR3s that were moderately but significantly shorter.

Every isolated RNA sample was fully reverse transcribed, so sequencing captured expressed TCRB transcripts. The repertoire was sequenced with immunoSEQ multiplex PCR; TCRdb's copy has only in-frame clones and lacks some. The sample has hundreds of thousands of clones, over 13% seen once. Their cognate antigens are unknown. The source material was naive CD4+ T cells from blood. These receptors all stem from a man younger than 30 with type 1 diabetes.

The chain joins TRBV4-3 to TRBJ1-2; 8 nucleotides match TRBD1. Per the germline V gene, CDR1 is LGHNA and CDR2 is YSLEER. This CDR3 region has 13 residues. With 2 bases clipped from V and 13 bases from J, the junction kept 9 bases outside the gene matches. The CDR3 nucleotides are TGCGCCAGCAGCCAAAATCCCAGGGGGCTAAGCACCTTC. The encoded protein is CASSQNPRGLSTF.

This chain links TRBV5-1 with TRBJ1-2; a possible D gene is TRBD1 (6 bases). CDR3 size: 13 residues. V was clipped by 7 bases and J by 4 bases, with 14 bases between them. Germline-derived CDR1 and CDR2 are SGHRS and YFSETQ. The DNA for the CDR3 is TGCGCCAGCCAGGCAGGACAGTCCTATGGCTACACCTTC. Translation gives CASQAGQSYGYTF.